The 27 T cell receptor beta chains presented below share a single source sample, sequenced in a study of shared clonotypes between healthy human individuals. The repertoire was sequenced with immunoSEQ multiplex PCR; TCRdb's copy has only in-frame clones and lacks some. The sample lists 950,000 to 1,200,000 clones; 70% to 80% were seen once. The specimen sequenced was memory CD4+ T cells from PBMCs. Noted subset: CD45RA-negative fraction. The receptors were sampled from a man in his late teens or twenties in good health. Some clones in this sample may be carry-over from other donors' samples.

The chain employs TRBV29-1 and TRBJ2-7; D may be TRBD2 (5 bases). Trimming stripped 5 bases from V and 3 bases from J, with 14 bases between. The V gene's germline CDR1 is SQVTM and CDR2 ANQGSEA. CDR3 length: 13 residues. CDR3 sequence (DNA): TGCAGCGTTTCCATGAGGGAACACTACGAGCAGTACTTC. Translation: CSVSMREHYEQYF.

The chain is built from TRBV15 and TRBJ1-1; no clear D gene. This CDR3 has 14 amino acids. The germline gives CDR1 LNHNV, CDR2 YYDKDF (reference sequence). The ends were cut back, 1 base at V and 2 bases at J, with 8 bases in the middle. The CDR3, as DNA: TGTGCCACCAGCAGAGGCGGGGTAAACACTGAAGCTTTCTTT. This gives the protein CATSRGGVNTEAFF.

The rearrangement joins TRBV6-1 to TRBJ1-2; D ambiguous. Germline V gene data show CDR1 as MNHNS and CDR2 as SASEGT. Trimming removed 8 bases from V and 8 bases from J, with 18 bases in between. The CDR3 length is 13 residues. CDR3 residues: CASDGLSASGYTF. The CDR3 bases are TGTGCCAGCGATGGCCTTTCAGCGTCGGGCTACACCTTC.

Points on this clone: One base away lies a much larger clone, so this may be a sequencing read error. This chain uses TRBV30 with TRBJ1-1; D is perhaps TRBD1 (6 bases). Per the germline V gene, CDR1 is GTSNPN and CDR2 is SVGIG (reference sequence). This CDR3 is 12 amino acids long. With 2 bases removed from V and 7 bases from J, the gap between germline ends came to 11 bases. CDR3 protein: CAWSRQADEAFF. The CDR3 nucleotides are TGTGCCTGGAGTAGACAGGCGGATGAAGCTTTCTTT.

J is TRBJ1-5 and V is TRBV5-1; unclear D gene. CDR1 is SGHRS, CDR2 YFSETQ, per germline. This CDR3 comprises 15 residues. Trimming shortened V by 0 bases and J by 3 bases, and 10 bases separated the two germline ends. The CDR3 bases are TGCGCCAGCAGCTTGGGTACTATCCCCAATCAGCCCCAGCATTTT. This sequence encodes CASSLGTIPNQPQHF.

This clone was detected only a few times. The CDR3 DNA is TGTGCCAGCAGCTTGGTAGGGATCAACACCGGGGAGCTGTTTTTT. Protein sequence: CASSLVGINTGELFF. The rearrangement joins TRBV5-6 to TRBJ2-2; D not resolved. This CDR3 contains 15 residues. Germline V CDR1 and CDR2: SGHDT, YYEEEE. Deletions cut 0 bases from V and 2 bases from J, with 8 bases between. The full variable domain, with the rest looked up from reference TRBV5-6 and TRBJ2-2, is DAGVTQSPTHLIKTRGQQVTLRCSPKSGHDTVSWYQQALGQGPQFIFQYYEEEERQRGNFPDRFSGHQFPNYSSELNVNALLLGDSALYLCASSLVGINTGELFFGEGSRLTVL.

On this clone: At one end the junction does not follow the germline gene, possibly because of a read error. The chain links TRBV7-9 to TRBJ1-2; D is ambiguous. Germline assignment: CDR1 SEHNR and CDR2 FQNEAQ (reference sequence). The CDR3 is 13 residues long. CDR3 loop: CASRERVGMAADF. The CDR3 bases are TGTGCCAGCAGGGAAAGAGTCGGTATGGCAGCTGACTTC.

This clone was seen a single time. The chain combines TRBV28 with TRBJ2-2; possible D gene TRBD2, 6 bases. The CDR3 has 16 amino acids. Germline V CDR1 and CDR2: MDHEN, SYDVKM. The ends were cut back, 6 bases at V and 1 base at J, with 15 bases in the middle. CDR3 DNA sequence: TGTGCCAGCAGCCCTCATGGGGGGAGGAACACCGGGGAGCTGTTTTTT. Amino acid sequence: CASSPHGGRNTGELFF.

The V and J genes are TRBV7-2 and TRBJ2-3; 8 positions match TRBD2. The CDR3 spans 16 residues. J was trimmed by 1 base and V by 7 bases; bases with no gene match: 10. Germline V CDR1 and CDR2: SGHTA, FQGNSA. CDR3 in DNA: TGTGCCAGCACCACGCTGCGGGGGGCTGGCACAGATACGCAGTATTTT. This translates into CASTTLRGAGTDTQYF.

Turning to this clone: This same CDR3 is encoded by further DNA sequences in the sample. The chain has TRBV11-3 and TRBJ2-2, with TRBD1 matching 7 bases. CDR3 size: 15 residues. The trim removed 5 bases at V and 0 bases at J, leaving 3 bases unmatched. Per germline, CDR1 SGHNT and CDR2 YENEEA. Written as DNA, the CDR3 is TGTGCCAGCAGCCACGGGACAGCGAACACCGGGGAGCTGTTTTTT. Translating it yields CASSHGTANTGELFF.

CDR3 sequence: CAWSYSRGETQYF. Written as DNA, the CDR3 is TGTGCCTGGAGTTACTCTCGAGGAGAGACCCAGTACTTC. This chain uses TRBV30 with TRBJ2-5, with D hard to call. The CDR3 sequence is 13 residues long. Per the germline V gene, CDR1 is GTSNPN and CDR2 is SVGIG (reference sequence). V lost 2 bases and J 4 bases, leaving 11 bases between the germline ends.

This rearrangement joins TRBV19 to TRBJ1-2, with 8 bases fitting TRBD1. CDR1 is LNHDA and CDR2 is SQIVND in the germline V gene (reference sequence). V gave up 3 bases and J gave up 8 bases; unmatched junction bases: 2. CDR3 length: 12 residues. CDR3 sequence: CASSIRGLGYTF. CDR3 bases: TGTGCCAGTAGTATCAGGGGGCTCGGCTACACCTTC.

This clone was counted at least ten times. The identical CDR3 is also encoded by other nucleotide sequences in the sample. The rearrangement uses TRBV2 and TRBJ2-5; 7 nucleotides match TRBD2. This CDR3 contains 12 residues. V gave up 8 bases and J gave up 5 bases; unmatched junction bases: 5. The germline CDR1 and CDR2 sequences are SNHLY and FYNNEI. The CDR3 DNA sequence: TGTGCCAGCCGGGGAGGGTCCGAGACCCAGTACTTC. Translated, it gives CASRGGSETQYF.

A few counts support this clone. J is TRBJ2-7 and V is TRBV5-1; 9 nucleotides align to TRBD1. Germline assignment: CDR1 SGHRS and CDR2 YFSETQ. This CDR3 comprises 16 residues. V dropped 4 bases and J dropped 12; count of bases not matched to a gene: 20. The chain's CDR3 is CASSPQAGQGLKDGYF. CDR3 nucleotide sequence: TGCGCCAGCAGCCCCCAAGCGGGACAGGGACTAAAGGATGGGTACTTC.

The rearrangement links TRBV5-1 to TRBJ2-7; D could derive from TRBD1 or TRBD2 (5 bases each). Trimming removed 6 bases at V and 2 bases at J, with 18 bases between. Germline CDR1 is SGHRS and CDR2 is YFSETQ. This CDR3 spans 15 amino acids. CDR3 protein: CASMLQGAPTYEQYF. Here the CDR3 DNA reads TGCGCCAGCATGCTCCAGGGAGCCCCTACCTACGAGCAGTACTTC.

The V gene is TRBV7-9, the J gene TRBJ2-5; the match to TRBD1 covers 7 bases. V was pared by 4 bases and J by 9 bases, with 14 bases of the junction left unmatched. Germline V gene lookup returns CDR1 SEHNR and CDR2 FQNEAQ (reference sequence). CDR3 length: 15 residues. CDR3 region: CASSSPGTASRAQYF. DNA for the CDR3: TGTGCCAGCAGCTCCCCGGGGACAGCCTCTAGGGCCCAGTACTTC.

CDR3 residues: CASSNRGGLNTEAFF. CDR3 DNA sequence: TGCGCCAGCAGCAATCGTGGGGGCCTGAACACTGAAGCTTTCTTT. This chain joins TRBV5-1 and TRBJ1-1; the D gene is possibly TRBD1 (6 bases). The CDR3 is made up of 15 amino acids. V dropped 4 bases and J dropped 0 bases, with 13 bases sitting between them. Germline assignment: CDR1 SGHRS and CDR2 YFSETQ.

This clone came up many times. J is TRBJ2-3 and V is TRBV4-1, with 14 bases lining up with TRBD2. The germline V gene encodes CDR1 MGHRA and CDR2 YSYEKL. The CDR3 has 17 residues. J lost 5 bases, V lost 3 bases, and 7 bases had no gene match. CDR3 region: CASSHRLAGGPVDTQYF. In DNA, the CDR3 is TGCGCCAGCAGCCACAGACTAGCGGGAGGGCCGGTAGATACGCAGTATTTT.

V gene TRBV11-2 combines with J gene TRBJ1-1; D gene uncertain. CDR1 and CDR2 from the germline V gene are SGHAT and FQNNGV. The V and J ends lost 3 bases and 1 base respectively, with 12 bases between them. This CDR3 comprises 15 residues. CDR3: CASSLGIGGNTEAFF. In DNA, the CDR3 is TGTGCCAGCAGCTTGGGAATTGGCGGGAACACTGAAGCTTTCTTT.

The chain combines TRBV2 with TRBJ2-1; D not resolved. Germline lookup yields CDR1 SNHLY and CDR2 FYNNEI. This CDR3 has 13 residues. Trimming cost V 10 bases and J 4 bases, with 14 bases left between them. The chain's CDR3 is CATQPGSYNEQFF. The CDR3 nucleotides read TGTGCCACACAACCCGGGTCTTACAATGAGCAGTTCTTC.

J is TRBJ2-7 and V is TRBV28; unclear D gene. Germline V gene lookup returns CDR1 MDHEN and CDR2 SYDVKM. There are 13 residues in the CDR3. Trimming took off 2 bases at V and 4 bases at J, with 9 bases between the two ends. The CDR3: CASSLPVVYEQYF. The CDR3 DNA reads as TGTGCCAGCAGTTTACCGGTAGTTTACGAGCAGTACTTC. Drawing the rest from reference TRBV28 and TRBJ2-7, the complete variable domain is DVKVTQSSRYLVKRTGEKVFLECVQDMDHENMFWYRQDPGLGLRLIYFSYDVKMKEKGDIPEGYSVSREKKERFSLILESASTNQTSMYLCASSLPVVYEQYFGPGTRLTVT.

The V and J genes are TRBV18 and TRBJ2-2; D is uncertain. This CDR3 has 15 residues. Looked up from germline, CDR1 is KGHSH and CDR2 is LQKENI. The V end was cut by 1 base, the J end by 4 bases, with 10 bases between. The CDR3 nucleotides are TGTGCCAGCTCACCACAGGGCATAAGCACCGGGGAGCTGTTTTTT. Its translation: CASSPQGISTGELFF.

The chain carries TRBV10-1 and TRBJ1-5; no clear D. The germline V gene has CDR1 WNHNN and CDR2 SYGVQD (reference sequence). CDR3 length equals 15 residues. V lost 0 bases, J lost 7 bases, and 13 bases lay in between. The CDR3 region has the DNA TGCGCCAGCAGTGAGTCTTTGCCCAGCTTCCAGCCCCAGCATTTT. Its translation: CASSESLPSFQPQHF.

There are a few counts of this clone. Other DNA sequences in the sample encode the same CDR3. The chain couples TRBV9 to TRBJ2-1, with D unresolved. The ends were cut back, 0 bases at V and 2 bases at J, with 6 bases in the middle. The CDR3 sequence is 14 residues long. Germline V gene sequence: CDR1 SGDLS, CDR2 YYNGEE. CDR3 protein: CASSVGQTYNEQFF. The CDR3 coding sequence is TGTGCCAGCAGCGTAGGGCAAACCTACAATGAGCAGTTCTTC.

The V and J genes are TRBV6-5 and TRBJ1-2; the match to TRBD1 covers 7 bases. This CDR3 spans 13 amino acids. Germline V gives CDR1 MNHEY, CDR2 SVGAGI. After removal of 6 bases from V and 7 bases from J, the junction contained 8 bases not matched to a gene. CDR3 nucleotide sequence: TGTGCCAGCAGAATCGACAGGGTCTCTGGCTACACCTTC. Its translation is CASRIDRVSGYTF.

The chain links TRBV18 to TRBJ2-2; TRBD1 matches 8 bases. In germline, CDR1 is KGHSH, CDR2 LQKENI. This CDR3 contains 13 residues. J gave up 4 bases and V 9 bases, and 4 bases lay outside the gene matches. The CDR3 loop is CASGQGVTGELFF. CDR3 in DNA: TGTGCCAGTGGACAGGGTGTCACCGGGGAGCTGTTTTTT.

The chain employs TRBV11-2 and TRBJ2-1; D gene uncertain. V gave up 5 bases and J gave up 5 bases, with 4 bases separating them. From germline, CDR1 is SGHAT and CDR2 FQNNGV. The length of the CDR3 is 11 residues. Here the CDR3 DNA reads TGTGCCAGCAGCGGTGACAATGAGCAGTTCTTC. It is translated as CASSGDNEQFF.